Below, 2 T cell receptor beta chains from the same sample are listed, as sequenced in a study of cytomegalovirus exposure and HLA in healthy donors. PCR primers comprised 60 Vbeta and 13 Jbeta primers. The method was immunoSEQ multiplex PCR; TCRdb's version includes in-frame clones alone and lacks a portion of them. The table records 150,000 to 200,000 clones, roughly 80% of them present only once. The sequencing input was PBMCs. The receptors stem from a boy under 18 in good health and CMV-seronegative.

The rearrangement links TRBV18 to TRBJ2-7, with 9 bases matching TRBD1. Trimming removed 2 bases from V and 2 bases from J; junction bases left unmatched: 7. CDR1 KGHSH and CDR2 LQKENI come from the germline V gene. The CDR3 is made up of 16 amino acids. CDR3 DNA: TGTGCCAGCTCACCATTGGGACAGGGCGGCGCCTACGAGCAGTACTTC. Translated: CASSPLGQGGAYEQYF.

V and J are TRBV7-8 and TRBJ2-1; 10 nucleotides align to TRBD2. The CDR3 extends over 14 amino acids. Germline V gene lookup returns CDR1 SGHVS and CDR2 FQNEAQ. Germline trimming cut 5 bases from V and 6 bases from J; bases unmatched to any gene: 4. The chain's CDR3 is CASSITSGVNEQFF. The CDR3 DNA reads TGTGCCAGCAGCATTACTAGCGGGGTCAATGAGCAGTTCTTC.